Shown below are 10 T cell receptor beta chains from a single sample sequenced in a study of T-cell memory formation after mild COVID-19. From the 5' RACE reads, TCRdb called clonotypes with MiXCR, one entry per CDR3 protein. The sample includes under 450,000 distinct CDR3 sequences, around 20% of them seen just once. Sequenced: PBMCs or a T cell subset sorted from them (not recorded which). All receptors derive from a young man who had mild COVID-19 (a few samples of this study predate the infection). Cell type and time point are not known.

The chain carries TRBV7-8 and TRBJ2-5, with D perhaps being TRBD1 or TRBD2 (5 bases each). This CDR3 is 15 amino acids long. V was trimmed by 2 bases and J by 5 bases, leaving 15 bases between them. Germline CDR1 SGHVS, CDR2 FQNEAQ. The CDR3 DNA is TGTGCCAGCAGCTTAACGGGGACGCTAGGCGAGACCCAGTACTTC. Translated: CASSLTGTLGETQYF.

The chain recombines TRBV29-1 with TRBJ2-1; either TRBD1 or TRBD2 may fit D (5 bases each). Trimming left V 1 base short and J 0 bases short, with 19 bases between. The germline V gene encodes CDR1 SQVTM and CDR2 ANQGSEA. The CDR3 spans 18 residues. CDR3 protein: CSVEGFGSDSLSYNEQFF. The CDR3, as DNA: TGCAGCGTTGAAGGTTTTGGGAGCGACAGCCTCTCCTACAATGAGCAGTTCTTC.

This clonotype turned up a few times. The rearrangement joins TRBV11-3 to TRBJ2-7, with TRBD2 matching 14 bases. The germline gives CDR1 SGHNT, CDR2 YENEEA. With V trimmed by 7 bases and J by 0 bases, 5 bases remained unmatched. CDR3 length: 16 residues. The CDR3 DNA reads TGTGCCAGCACACGGACTAGCGGGGGGTGCTCCTACGAGCAGTACGTC. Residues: CASTRTSGGCSYEQYV.

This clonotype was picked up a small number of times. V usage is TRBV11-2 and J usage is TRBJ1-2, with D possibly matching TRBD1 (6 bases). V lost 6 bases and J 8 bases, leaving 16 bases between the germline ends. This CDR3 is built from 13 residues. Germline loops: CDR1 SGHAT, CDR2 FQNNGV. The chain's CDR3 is CASRKIRGRGYTF. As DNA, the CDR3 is TGTGCCAGCAGGAAAATCAGGGGTCGGGGCTACACCTTC.

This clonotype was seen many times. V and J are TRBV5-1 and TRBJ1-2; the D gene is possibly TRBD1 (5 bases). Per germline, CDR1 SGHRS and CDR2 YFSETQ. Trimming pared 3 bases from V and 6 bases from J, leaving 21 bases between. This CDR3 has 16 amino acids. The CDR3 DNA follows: TGCGCCAGCAGCTCCCGCGAGGGGAATAGTCGAGATGGCTACACCTTC. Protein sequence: CASSSREGNSRDGYTF.

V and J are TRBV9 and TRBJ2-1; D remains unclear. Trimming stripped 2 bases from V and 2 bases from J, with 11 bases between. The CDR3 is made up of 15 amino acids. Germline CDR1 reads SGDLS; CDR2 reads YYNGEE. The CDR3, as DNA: TGTGCCAGCAGCGTCGAAGGTTACGCCTACAATGAGCAGTTCTTC. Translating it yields CASSVEGYAYNEQFF.

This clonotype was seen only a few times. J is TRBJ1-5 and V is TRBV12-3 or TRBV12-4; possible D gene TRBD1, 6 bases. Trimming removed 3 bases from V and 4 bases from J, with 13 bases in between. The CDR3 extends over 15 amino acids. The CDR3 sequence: CASSFQGQGNQPQHF. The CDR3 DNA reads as TGTGCCAGCAGTTTTCAGGGGCAAGGAAATCAGCCCCAGCATTTT.

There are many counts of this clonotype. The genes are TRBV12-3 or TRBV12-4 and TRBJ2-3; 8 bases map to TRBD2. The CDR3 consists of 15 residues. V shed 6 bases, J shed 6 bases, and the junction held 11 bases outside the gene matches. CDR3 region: CASSIAGTLTDTQYF. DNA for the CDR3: TGTGCCAGCAGCATAGCGGGGACTCTCACCGATACGCAGTATTTT.

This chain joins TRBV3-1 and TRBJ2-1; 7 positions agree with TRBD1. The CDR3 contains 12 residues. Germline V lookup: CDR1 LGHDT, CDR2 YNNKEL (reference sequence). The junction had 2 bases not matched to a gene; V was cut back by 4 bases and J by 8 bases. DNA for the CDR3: TGTGCCAGCAGCCGGACAGGAGATGAGCAGTTCTTC. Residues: CASSRTGDEQFF.

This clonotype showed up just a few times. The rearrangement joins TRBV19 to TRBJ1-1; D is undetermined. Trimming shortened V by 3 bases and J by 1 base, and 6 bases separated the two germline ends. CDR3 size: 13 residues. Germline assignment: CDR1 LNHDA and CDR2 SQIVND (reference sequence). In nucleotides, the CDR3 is TGTGCCAGTAGTATCCCCGGGAACACTGAAGCTTTCTTT. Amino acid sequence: CASSIPGNTEAFF. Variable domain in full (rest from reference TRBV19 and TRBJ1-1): DGGITQSPKYLFRKEGQNVTLSCEQNLNHDAMYWYRQDPGQGLRLIYYSQIVNDFQKGDIAEGYSVSREKKESFPLTVTSAQKNPTAFYLCASSIPGNTEAFFGQGTRLTVV.